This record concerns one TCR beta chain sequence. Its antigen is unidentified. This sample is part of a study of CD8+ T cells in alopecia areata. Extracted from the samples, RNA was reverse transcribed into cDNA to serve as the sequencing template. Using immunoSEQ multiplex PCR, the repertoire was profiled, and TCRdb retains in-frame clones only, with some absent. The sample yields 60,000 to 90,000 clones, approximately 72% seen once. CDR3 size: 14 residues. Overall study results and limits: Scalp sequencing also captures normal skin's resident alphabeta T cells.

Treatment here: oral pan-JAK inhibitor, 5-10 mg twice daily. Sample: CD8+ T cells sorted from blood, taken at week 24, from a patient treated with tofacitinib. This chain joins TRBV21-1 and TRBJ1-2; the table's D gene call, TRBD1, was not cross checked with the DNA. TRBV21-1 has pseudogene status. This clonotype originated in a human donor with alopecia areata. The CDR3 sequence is CASSKYDRGRRVTF. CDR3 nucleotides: TGTGCCAGCAGCAAATACGACAGGGGGCGCCGAGTAACCTTC.